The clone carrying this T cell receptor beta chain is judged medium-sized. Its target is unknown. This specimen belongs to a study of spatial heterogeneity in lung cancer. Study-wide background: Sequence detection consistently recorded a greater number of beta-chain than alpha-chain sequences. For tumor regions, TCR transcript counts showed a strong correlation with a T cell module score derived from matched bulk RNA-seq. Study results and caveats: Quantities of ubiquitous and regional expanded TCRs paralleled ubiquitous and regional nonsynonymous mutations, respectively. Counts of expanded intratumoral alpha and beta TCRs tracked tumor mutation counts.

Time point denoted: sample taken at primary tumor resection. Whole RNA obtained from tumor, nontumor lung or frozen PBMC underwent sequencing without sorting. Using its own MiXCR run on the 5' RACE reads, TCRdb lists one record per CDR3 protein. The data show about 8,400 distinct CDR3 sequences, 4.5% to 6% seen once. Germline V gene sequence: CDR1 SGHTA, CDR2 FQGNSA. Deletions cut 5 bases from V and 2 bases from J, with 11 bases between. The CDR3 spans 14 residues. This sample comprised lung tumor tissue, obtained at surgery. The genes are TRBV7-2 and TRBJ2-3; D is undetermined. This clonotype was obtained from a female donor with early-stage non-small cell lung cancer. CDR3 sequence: CASSRARATDTQYF. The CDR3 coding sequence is TGTGCCAGCAGCCGGGCAAGGGCCACAGATACGCAGTATTTT.